This section outlines one TCR beta chain sequence together with its context. This entry comes from a study of blood T cell repertoires in COVID-19. About the study: Acute and convalescent COVID-19 specimens originated in the United States, Italy and Spain. PBMCs, B-cell-depleted T cells, or T cells were the source of the cDNA or gDNA that made up the material.

Under the authors' procedure: Amplification of reference gene primers was used by the study to estimate nucleated cell counts. Some clones are missing from TCRdb's copy, which holds only in-frame ones; the method was immunoSEQ multiplex PCR. For V, J and clone size, that table is used; D and trimming come from the DNA. The sample includes about 120,000 clones, around 86% of them seen just once. The CDR3 has 14 amino acids. CDR1 is MGHDK and CDR2 is SYGVNS in the germline V gene. The V and J ends lost 3 bases and 8 bases respectively, with 16 bases between them. V usage is TRBV25-1 and J usage is TRBJ1-2; a possible D gene is TRBD1 (6 bases). The sample comprised peripheral blood. The source of this sequence is a man between 40 and 49 years old with acute or convalescent COVID-19. DNA of the CDR3: TGTGCCAGCAGTGATTCCGCACAGGGAGGGGGCTACACCTTC. Translating it yields CASSDSAQGGGYTF.